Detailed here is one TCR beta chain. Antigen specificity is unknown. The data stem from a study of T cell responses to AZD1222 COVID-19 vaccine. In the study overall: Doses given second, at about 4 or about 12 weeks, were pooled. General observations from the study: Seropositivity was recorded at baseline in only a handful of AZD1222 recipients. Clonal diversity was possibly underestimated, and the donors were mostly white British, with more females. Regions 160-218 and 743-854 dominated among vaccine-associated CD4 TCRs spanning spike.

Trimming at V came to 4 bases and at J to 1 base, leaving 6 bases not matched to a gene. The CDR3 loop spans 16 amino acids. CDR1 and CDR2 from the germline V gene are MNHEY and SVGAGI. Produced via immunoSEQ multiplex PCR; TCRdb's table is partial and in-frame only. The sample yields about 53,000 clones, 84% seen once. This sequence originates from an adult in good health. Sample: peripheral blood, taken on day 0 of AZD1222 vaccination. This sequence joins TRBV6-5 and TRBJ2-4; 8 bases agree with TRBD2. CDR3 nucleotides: TGTGCCAGCAGTTTACAGGCGGGAGGTGCCAAAAACATTCAGTACTTC. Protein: CASSLQAGGAKNIQYF.